This TCR beta chain was found in a study of T cells after yellow fever vaccination (dated by TCRdb to the late 2010s). For the wider study: The SMART-Seq v4 Ultra Low Input RNA kit was used to prepare libraries from fractions with low cell numbers. To follow T-cell clones before and after both primary and booster YFV17D yellow fever vaccination, bulk TCR alpha and beta repertoires underwent longitudinal sequencing. Two healthy male donors made up the cohort, one aged 18 to 29 years and the other aged 30 to 40 years. Blood samples were taken at several timepoints before and after primary and secondary immunization, and bulk PBMC replicates and cell subsets were isolated.

V loses 0 bases of germline sequence and J loses 1 base, and the interval between the two ends is 5 bases. In the germline V gene, CDR1 corresponds to SGDLS and CDR2 to YYNGEE. Reading from cysteine to phenylalanine, the CDR3 counts 14 amino acids. Only CDR3 DNA remains: 42 bases, in frame from the first base. According to the study, the label for this sample's treatment or condition signals: live attenuated yellow fever vaccine strain. Two biological replicates of bulk PBMCs were collected at each blood-draw timepoint. A standard Ficoll-Paque protocol was used to isolate PBMCs from peripheral blood. TriZol was used to extract RNA from bulk PBMCs, CD4 and CD8 fractions, and dextramer-positive and dextramer-negative fractions. A remark on this clonotype: Its antigen is not yet known. Per-base quality was not reported, and no clone a single base away is much larger than it.

Broader findings and caveats from the paper: The secondary T-cell response was weaker than the primary response but faster, peaking on day 5 instead of day 15. Because only a couple of donors were included in the study, the extent to which the findings can be generalized is limited. A small fraction of clonotypes showed up in both the CD4 and CD8 compartments, probably as a result of convergent recombination. After the booster, most of the clones that had expanded following primary vaccination were detected again (about 95% of CD4 and roughly 88% of CD8), which suggests that memory was broadly maintained. FACS-sorted repertoires could contain abundant contaminating clonotypes from the bulk population, so computational filtering was required.

TCR cDNA was synthesized by 5'RACE template switching, through which a universal primer site and unique molecular identifiers were introduced. Priming of cDNA synthesis was performed from both the TCR alpha and TCR beta constant segments. Library amplification involved two PCR steps, and the second step added sample barcodes and sequencing adapters. Sequencing of the libraries was done on either Illumina HiSeq 2500 (2x100 bp) or NovaSeq (2x150 bp). The original methods were these. MIGEC was used to demultiplex reads and collapse the reads into UMI consensus sequences, and MiXCR was used for V(D)J alignment. Using edgeR on replicate PBMC samples, clonotypes were called vaccine-responding if FDR was below 0.01 and the log2 fold change was above 5 up to day 15. CD4 or CD8 identity was assigned to each bulk clonotype according to whether the clonotype was present at higher abundance in the sequenced CD4 repertoire or the sequenced CD8 repertoire. Through fastp at Q25 and MiXCR, TCRdb rebuilt clones from the public reads, retaining in-frame beta chains. Under each unique CDR3 protein, matching rows form one entry showing the most common genes and DNA. The V and J calls reflect TCRdb's pipeline rather than the authors' work. The sample table holds 500,000 to 650,000 distinct CDR3 sequences, of which about a sixth were seen once. Roughly 17% of the sample lies in the top ten.

Sequences were derived from PBMCs, sampled less than 6 days after the first yellow fever vaccination. The V and J genes are TRBV9 and TRBJ1-5, with the D gene not clear enough to name. The receptor comes from a man aged 18 to 29 who received the YFV17D yellow fever vaccine. The DNA sequence is as follows: TGTGCCAGCAGCGTAGCCGGGAGCAATCAGCCCCAGCATTTT. The resulting protein is CASSVAGSNQPQHF.